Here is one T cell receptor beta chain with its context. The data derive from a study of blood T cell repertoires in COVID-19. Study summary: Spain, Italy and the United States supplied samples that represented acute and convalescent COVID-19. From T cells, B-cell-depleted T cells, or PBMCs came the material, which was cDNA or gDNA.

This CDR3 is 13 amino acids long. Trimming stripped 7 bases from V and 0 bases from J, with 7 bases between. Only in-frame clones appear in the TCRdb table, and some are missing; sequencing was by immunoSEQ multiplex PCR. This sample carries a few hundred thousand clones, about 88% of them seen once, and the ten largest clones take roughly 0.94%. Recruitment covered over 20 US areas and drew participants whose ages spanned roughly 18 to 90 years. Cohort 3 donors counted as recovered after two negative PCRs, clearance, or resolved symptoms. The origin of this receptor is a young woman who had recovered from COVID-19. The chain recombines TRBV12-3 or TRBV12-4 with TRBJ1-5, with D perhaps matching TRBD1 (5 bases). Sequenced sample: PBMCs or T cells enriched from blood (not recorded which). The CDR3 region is CASMDISNQPQHF. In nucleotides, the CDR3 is TGTGCCAGCATGGACATTAGCAATCAGCCCCAGCATTTT.